The rows below give T cell receptor beta chains drawn from one sample of a study of OX40 agonist ivuxolimab in advanced cancers. Only in-frame clones appear in the TCRdb table, and some are missing; sequencing was by immunoSEQ multiplex PCR. The data hold fewer than 90,000 clones, with roughly 90% observed a single time. The source material was CD4+ or CD8+ T cells sorted from blood, sampled in a trial of the OX40 agonist ivuxolimab. These receptors originate from an adult with an advanced solid tumor such as melanoma, head and neck, liver or kidney cancer. Both conserved end residues are trimmed from each CDR3. Each record gives: V gene, clone size, J gene, CDR3 protein. The listing skips clone size in some rows; elsewhere it reads once, few, many or a size class.

TRBV7-2	.	TRBJ1-1	ASSLAGGSATEAF
TRBV19	.	TRBJ2-2	ASNPLSNTGELF
TRBV2	.	TRBJ2-3	ASSRGQADTQY
TRBV11-2	.	TRBJ2-3	ASRDFMHLTDTQY
TRBV11-2	.	TRBJ2-1	ASSLGSGGPGNEQF
TRBV30	.	TRBJ2-5	AFSRAQETQY
TRBV27	.	TRBJ2-7	ASSLQGLPNSYEQY
TRBV11-1	.	TRBJ2-5	ASSLLGSSRGTQY
TRBV30	.	TRBJ1-6	AWSRGPSSYNSPLH
TRBV10-3	once	TRBJ1-4	AIGGQPATNEKLF
TRBV6-6	.	TRBJ1-2	ASSPKQGRYGYT
TRBV4-3	.	TRBJ2-1	ASSQVPAQLRSGEQF
TRBV2	.	TRBJ2-2	ASRGERGTPGTGELF
TRBV6-4	.	TRBJ1-6	ASSDSRDGNSPLH
TRBV6-5	.	TRBJ1-3	ASSKGSGNTIY
TRBV7-2	.	TRBJ2-5	ASSLRLAGVRETQY
TRBV11-1	.	TRBJ2-6	ASMWVGANVLT
TRBV27	.	TRBJ2-7	ASSPEGYRGYEQY
TRBV19	.	TRBJ1-1	ASSMGQRNTEAF
TRBV5-5	.	TRBJ2-7	ASSLTASFEQY
TRBV30	.	TRBJ2-7	AWSWTGGSYEQY
TRBV9	.	TRBJ1-3	ASSVDGNTIY
TRBV12-5	once	TRBJ2-7	ASGSESTWGRYTYEQY
TRBV5-1	.	TRBJ1-5	ASSPGSSNQPQH
TRBV7-2	.	TRBJ1-5	ASNSGVYSNQPQH
TRBV11-3	.	TRBJ2-3	ASSRRKVAGTDTQY
TRBV9	once	TRBJ2-2	ASSVGGVVGELF
TRBV19	many	TRBJ1-5	ASNLRDGYQPQH
TRBV5-8	.	TRBJ2-3	ASSLGVQDTQY
TRBV6-6	.	TRBJ2-7	ASSYISPPREQY
TRBV5-1	.	TRBJ1-2	ASSVQGATPTNYGYT
TRBV5-6	.	TRBJ1-2	ASSLEGPPRRYGYT
TRBV6-1	.	TRBJ1-2	ASSTTTGANGYT
TRBV5-1	.	TRBJ1-1	ASSSTAVNTEAF
TRBV11-3	few	TRBJ2-1	ASSLGYEQF
TRBV7-2	.	TRBJ1-2	ASSEDRGPGYT
TRBV5-4	once	TRBJ1-2	ASSLETGDGYT
TRBV6-6	.	TRBJ1-4	AGRGGQKVEKLF
TRBV15	.	TRBJ1-2	ATSRSRVGGYT
TRBV5-4	.	TRBJ2-5	ASSLGRGSGQETQY
TRBV6-1	.	TRBJ2-7	ASNKRGFRYEQY
TRBV2	.	TRBJ1-5	ASRPQGVANQPQH
TRBV6-4	.	TRBJ2-7	ASSPGLAGSYEQY
TRBV18	.	TRBJ1-2	ASFEGQGAYGYT
TRBV5-4	.	TRBJ2-6	ASSSGSARFSGANVLT
TRBV19	.	TRBJ1-1	ASSFRGWGTEAF
TRBV6-5	once	TRBJ1-2	ASSYFLNKGGYGYT
TRBV21-1	.	TRBJ2-2	ASSTKRTGRTGELF
TRBV7-9	.	TRBJ2-7	ASNLGVGKGEQY
TRBV20-1	.	TRBJ1-1	SAARGTEAF
TRBV2	.	TRBJ1-2	ASNGNYGYT
TRBV29-1	.	TRBJ2-5	SVQTGGRGTQY
TRBV7-2	.	TRBJ1-6	ASSAGQSEGSPLH
TRBV9	.	TRBJ1-1	ASSVYRGQNTEAF